This T cell receptor beta chain derives from a study of T cell changes during pregnancy in multiple sclerosis. Some clones are missing from TCRdb's copy, which holds only in-frame ones; the method was immunoSEQ multiplex PCR. Here the sample spans tens of thousands of clones, around 89% being singletons. The CDR3 runs 15 residues. The germline CDR1 and CDR2 sequences are MRHNA and SNTAGT. V lost 6 bases to trimming and J lost 0 bases; unmatched junction nucleotides: 3. The sample consisted of CD8+ T cells from peripheral blood mononuclear cells, taken in the second trimester of pregnancy. The gene calls are TRBV6-4 and TRBJ2-2, with TRBD2 matching over 8 bases. The clonotype originates from a female donor with multiple sclerosis, enrolled in a pregnancy study. In DNA form, the CDR3 reads TGTGCCAGCAGCCCGGGACTAGCGAACACCGGGGAGCTGTTTTTT. Its translation: CASSPGLANTGELFF.